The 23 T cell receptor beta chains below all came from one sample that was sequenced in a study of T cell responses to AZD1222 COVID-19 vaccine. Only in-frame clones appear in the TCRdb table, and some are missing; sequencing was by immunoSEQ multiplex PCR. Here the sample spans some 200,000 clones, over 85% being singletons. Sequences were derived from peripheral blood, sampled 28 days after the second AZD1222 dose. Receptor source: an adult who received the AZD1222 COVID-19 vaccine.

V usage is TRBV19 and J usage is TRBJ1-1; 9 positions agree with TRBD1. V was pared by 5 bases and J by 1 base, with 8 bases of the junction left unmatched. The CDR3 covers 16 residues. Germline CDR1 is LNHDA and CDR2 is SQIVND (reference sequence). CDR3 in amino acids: CASSALPGQGNTEAFF. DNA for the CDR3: TGTGCCAGTAGTGCGTTACCGGGACAGGGGAACACTGAAGCTTTCTTT.

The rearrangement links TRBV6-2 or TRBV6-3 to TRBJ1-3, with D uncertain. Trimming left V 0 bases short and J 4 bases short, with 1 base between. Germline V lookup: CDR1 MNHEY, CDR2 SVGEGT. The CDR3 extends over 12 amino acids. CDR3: CASSYSGNTIYF. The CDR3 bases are TGTGCCAGCAGTTACTCCGGAAACACCATATATTTT.

CDR3 nucleotide sequence: TGTGCCAGCAGCTTAGACAGGGGCTCCTACAATGAGCAGTTCTTC. Amino acid sequence: CASSLDRGSYNEQFF. The chain couples TRBV7-2 to TRBJ2-1, with 7 bases lining up with TRBD1. The germline V gene encodes CDR1 SGHTA and CDR2 FQGNSA. V shed 1 base, J shed 0 bases, and the junction held 0 bases outside the gene matches. The CDR3 is made up of 15 amino acids.

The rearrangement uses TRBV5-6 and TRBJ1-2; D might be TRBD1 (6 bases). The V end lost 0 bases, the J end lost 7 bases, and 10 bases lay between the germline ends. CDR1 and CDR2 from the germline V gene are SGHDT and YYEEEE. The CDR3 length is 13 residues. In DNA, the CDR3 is TGTGCCAGCAGCTTGGGAACAGGGTCTGGCTACACCTTC. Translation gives CASSLGTGSGYTF. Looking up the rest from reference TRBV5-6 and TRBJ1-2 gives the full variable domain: DAGVTQSPTHLIKTRGQQVTLRCSPKSGHDTVSWYQQALGQGPQFIFQYYEEEERQRGNFPDRFSGHQFPNYSSELNVNALLLGDSALYLCASSLGTGSGYTFGSGTRLTVV.

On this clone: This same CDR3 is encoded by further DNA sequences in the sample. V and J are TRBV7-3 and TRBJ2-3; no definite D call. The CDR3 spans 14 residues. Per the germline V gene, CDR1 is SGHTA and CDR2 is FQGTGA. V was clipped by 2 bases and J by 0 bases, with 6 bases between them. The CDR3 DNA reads TGTGCCAGCAGCTTAGATCCCAGCACAGATACGCAGTATTTT. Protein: CASSLDPSTDTQYF. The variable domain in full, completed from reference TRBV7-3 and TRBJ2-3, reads GAGVSQTPSNKVTEKGKYVELRCDPISGHTALYWYRQSLGQGPEFLIYFQGTGAADDSGLPNDRFFAVRPEGSVSTLKIQRTERGDSAVYLCASSLDPSTDTQYFGPGTRLTVL.

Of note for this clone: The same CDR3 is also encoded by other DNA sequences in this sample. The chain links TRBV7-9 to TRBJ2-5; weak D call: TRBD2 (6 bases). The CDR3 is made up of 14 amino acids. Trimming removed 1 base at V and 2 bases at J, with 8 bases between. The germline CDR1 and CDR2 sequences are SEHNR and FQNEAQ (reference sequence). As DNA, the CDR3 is TGTGCCAGCAGCTTAGTTGGGGGGCAAGAGACCCAGTACTTC. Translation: CASSLVGGQETQYF. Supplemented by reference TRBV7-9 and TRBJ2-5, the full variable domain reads DTGVSQNPRHKITKRGQNVTFRCDPISEHNRLYWYRQTLGQGPEFLTYFQNEAQLEKSRLLSDRFSAERPKGSFSTLEIQRTEQGDSAMYLCASSLVGGQETQYFGPGTRLLVL.

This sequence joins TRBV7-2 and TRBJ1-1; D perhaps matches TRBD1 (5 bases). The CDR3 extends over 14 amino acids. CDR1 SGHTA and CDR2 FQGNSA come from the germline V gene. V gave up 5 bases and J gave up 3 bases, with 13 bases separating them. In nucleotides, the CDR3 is TGTGCCAGCAGCGCCCAAGGGGCCTACACTGAAGCTTTCTTT. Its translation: CASSAQGAYTEAFF.

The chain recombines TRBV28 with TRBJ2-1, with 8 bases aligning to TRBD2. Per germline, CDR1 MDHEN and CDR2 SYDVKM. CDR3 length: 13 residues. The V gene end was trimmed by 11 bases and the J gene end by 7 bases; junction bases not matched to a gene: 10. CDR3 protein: CAGTGGASNEQFF. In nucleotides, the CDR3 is TGTGCCGGCACCGGGGGGGCGTCGAATGAGCAGTTCTTC.

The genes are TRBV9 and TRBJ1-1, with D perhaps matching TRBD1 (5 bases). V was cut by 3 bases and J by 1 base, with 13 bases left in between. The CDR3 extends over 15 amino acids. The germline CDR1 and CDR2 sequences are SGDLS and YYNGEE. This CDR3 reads CASSAPGRWNTEAFF. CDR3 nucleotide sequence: TGTGCCAGCAGCGCACCGGGACGTTGGAACACTGAAGCTTTCTTT.

CDR3 sequence: CASSQGSDGSSYNSPLHF. The CDR3 DNA sequence: TGCGCCAGCAGCCAAGGTTCGGACGGCAGCTCCTATAATTCACCCCTCCACTTT. The rearrangement uses TRBV4-1 and TRBJ1-6; D unresolved. The CDR3 contains 18 residues. V lost 1 base and J 0 bases, leaving 13 bases between the germline ends. Germline CDR1 reads MGHRA; CDR2 reads YSYEKL.

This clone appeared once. The CDR3 DNA reads TGTGCCAGCAGCCTCATGGGGATTGCGGGGGGGCCAAGGGAGACCCAGTACTTC. Protein sequence: CASSLMGIAGGPRETQYF. The chain has TRBV7-2 and TRBJ2-5; 9 bases fit TRBD2. J gave up 5 bases and V 5 bases, and 18 bases lay outside the gene matches. The CDR3 consists of 18 residues. Germline CDR1 reads SGHTA; CDR2 reads FQGNSA.

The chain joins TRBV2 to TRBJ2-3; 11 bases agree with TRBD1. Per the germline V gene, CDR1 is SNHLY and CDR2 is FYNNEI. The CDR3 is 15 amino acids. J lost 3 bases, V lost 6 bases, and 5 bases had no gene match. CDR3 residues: CASRDRGRMTDTQYF. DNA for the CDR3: TGTGCCAGCAGGGACAGGGGGCGCATGACAGATACGCAGTATTTT. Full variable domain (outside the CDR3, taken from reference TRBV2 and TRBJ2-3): EPEVTQTPSHQVTQMGQEVILRCVPISNHLYFYWYRQILGQKVEFLVSFYNNEISEKSEIFDDQFSVERPDGSNFTLKIRSTKLEDSAMYFCASRDRGRMTDTQYFGPGTRLTVL.

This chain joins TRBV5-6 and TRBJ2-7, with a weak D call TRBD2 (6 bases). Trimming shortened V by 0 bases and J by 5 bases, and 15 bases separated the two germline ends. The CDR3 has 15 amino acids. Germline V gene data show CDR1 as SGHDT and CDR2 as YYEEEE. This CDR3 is CASSLGRGVWHEQYF. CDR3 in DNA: TGTGCCAGCAGCTTGGGTCGCGGGGTCTGGCACGAGCAGTACTTC.

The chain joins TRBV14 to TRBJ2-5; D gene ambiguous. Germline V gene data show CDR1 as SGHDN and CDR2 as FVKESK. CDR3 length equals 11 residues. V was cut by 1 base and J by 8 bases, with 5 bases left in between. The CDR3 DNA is TGTGCCAGCAGCCAAGCCCACACCCAGTACTTC. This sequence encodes CASSQAHTQYF.

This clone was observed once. In DNA form, the CDR3 reads TGTGCCAGCAGCTACGGGACAGGGGCCGGGGAGCTGTTTTTT. Amino acids: CASSYGTGAGELFF. The chain links TRBV5-6 to TRBJ2-2; the match to TRBD1 covers 10 bases. Germline assignment: CDR1 SGHDT and CDR2 YYEEEE. The CDR3 runs to 14 residues. V shed 3 bases and J 6 bases; nucleotides not matched to a gene: 2.

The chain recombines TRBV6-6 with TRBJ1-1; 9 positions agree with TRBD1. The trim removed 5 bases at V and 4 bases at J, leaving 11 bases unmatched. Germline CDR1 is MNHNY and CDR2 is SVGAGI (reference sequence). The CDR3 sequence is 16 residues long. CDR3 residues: CASSTPEQGASTEAFF. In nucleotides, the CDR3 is TGTGCCAGCAGTACCCCCGAACAGGGGGCGAGCACTGAAGCTTTCTTT.

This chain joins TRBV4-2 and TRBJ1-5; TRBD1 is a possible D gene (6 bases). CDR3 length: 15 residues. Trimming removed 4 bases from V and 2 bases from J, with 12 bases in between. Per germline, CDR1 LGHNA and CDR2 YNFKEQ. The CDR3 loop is CASSPGQIGNQPQHF. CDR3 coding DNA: TGTGCCAGCAGCCCCGGACAGATTGGCAATCAGCCCCAGCATTTT.

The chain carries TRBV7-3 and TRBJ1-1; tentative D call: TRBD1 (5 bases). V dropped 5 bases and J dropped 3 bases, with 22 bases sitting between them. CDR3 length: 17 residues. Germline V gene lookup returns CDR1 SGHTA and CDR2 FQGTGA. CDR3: CASSRNGGFGVDTEAFF. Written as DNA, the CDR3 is TGTGCCAGCAGCCGAAACGGGGGGTTCGGTGTGGACACTGAAGCTTTCTTT.

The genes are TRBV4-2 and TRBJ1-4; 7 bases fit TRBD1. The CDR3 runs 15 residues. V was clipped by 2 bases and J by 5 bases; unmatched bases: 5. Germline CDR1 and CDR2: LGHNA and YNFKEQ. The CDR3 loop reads CASSQRTGINEKLFF. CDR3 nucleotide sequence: TGTGCCAGCAGCCAAAGGACAGGCATAAATGAAAAACTGTTTTTT.

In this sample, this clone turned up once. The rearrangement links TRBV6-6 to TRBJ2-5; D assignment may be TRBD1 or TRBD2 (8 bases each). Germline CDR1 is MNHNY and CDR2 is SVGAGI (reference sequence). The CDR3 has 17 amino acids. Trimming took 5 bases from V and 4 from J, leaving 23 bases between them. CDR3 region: CASSRSGVGTGRETQYF. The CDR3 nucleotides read TGTGCCAGCAGTCGTAGCGGGGTTGGGACAGGACGAGAGACCCAGTACTTC.

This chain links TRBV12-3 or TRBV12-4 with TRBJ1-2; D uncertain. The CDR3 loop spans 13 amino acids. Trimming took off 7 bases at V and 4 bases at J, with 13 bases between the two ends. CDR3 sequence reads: CASNPAGTYGYTF. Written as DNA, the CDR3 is TGTGCCAGCAACCCAGCGGGAACCTATGGCTACACCTTC.

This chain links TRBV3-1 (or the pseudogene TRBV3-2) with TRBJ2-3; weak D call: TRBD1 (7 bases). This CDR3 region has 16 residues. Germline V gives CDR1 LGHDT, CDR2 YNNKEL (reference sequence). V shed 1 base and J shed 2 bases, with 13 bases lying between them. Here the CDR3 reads CASSQAGGTVTDTQYF. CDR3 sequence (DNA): TGTGCCAGCAGCCAAGCTGGGGGGACAGTCACAGATACGCAGTATTTT.

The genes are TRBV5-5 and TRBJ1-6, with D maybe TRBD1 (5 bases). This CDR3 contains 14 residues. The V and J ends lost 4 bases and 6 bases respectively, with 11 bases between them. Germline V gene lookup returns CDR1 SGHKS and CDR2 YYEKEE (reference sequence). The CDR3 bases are TGTGCCAGCAGCCCCTTGGGGGTTAATTCACCCCTCCACTTT. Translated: CASSPLGVNSPLHF.